This is a list of T cell receptor beta chains from one sample in a study of CD8+ T cells in alopecia areata. Clones were read by immunoSEQ multiplex PCR, and TCRdb kept only the in-frame ones, dropping some. The table has 100,000 to 150,000 clones, 45% to 50% seen once. The sequenced sample was CD8+ T cells sorted from blood, obtained at week 0. All receptors come from a human donor with alopecia areata. Both conserved end residues are part of each CDR3. A clone size is listed for some rows: how often the clone was seen (once, few, many), or a class if it is expanded.

clone_size,v_call,j_call,cdr3_aa
NA,TRBV30,TRBJ1-5,CAWGFGSADQPQHF
NA,TRBV27,TRBJ1-2,CASSLEGDTALIYGYTF
medium-sized,TRBV5-5,TRBJ2-7,CASSWGLYEQYF
NA,TRBV18,TRBJ1-5,CASSPSGQGSNQPQHF
NA,TRBV4-3,TRBJ2-2,CASSHGDLTGELFF
few,TRBV7-9,TRBJ2-1,CASSFPGSSYNEQFF
NA,TRBV5-1,TRBJ2-7,CASSLDNPTGSYEQYF
NA,TRBV6-1,TRBJ2-2,CASIRSWATGELFF
NA,TRBV29-1,TRBJ1-2,CSVEREGGHPINYGYTF
few,TRBV29-1,TRBJ2-3,CSVEAPGTGTDTQYF
few,TRBV25-1,TRBJ2-3,CASSEDLSLDTQYF
NA,TRBV13,TRBJ2-7,CASSTGQPYEQYF
NA,TRBV30,TRBJ2-1,CAWSVGVSSYNEQFF
few,TRBV19,TRBJ1-5,CASSIRTGSGNQPQHF
NA,TRBV9,TRBJ1-1,CASSVAKYPDTEAFF
NA,TRBV13,TRBJ1-2,CASSPQGGSGYTF
once,TRBV27,TRBJ1-5,CASSLYSSNQPQHF
NA,TRBV7-3,TRBJ1-5,CASSRRGLDNQPQHF
NA,TRBV7-9,TRBJ1-2,CASSSGTSGGYTF
NA,TRBV5-4,TRBJ2-2,CASSLDTGELFF
NA,TRBV27,TRBJ2-7,CASSLSAAYEQYF
NA,TRBV6-5,TRBJ2-7,CASSGEPGDSYEQYF
NA,TRBV30,TRBJ2-7,CAWSVGGYEQYF
NA,TRBV12-5,TRBJ1-5,CASGLTRQGPQPQHF
NA,TRBV4-1,TRBJ1-5,CASSQTKGTVVQPQHF
few,TRBV5-4,TRBJ2-5,CASSWEETQYF
NA,TRBV4-1,TRBJ1-6,CASSQVDRSSYNSPLHF
NA,TRBV30,TRBJ1-5,CAWRTGAGNQPQHF
NA,TRBV4-2,TRBJ2-3,CASSQDWATGSDTQYF
NA,TRBV6-5,TRBJ1-2,CASSYGQDYGYTF
NA,TRBV7-3,TRBJ2-7,CASSLGVYEQYF
NA,TRBV11-2,TRBJ1-5,CASSPDRGVQPQHF
few,TRBV13,TRBJ2-7,CASSLIGTGGEQYF
NA,TRBV7-9,TRBJ2-2,CASSLDSGELFF
few,TRBV30,TRBJ2-3,CAWSPQGDTQYF
few,TRBV13,TRBJ2-7,CASCPTGSSYEQYF